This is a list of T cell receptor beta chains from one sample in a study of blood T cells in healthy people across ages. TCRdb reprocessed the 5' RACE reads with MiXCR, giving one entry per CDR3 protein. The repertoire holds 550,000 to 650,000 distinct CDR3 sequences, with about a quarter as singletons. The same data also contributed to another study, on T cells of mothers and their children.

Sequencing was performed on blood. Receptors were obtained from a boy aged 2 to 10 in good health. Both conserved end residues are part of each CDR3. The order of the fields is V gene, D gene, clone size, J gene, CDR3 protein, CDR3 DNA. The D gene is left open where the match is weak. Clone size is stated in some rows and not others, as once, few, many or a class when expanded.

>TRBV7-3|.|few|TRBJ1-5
CASSLSHNQPQHF
TGTGCCAGCAGCTTATCCCACAATCAGCCCCAGCATTTT
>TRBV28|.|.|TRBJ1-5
CASSLRGDQPQHF
TGTGCCAGCAGTTTGAGGGGGGATCAGCCCCAGCATTTT
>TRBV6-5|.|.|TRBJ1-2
CASRRGVTGGGYTF
TGTGCCAGCAGACGCGGGGTAACTGGGGGCGGCTACACCTTC
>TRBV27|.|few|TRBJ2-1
CASTPSGARYNEQFF
TGTGCCAGCACCCCGTCGGGGGCTAGGTACAATGAGCAGTTCTTC
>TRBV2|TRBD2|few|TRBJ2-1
CASRGLAGVYEQFF
TGTGCCAGTAGAGGACTAGCGGGGGTCTATGAGCAGTTCTTC
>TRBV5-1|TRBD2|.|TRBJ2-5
CASSLLLAGVGETQYF
TGCGCCAGCAGCTTGCTCCTAGCGGGAGTAGGAGAGACCCAGTACTTC
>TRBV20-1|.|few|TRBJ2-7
CSAPANRYEQYF
TGCAGTGCCCCCGCTAACCGATACGAGCAGTACTTC
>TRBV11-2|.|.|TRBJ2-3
CASSLGELNTDTQYF
TGTGCCAGCAGCTTGGGAGAGTTGAACACAGATACGCAGTATTTT
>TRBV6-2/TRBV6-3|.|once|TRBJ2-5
CATDSGLRETQYF
TGTGCCACTGACTCGGGGCTGAGGGAGACCCAGTACTTC
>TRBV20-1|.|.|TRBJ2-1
CSASSLDKKYNEQFF
TGCAGTGCCTCCTCCCTAGATAAAAAGTACAATGAGCAGTTCTTC
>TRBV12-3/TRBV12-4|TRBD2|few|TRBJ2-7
CASSPDSGSDGLQYF
TGTGCCAGCAGTCCGGACAGCGGGAGTGATGGATTGCAGTACTTC
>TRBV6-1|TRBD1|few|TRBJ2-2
CASSRDRGRAGELFF
TGTGCCAGCAGCCGGGACAGGGGGAGAGCCGGGGAGCTGTTTTTT
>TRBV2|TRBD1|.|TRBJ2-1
CASRTGADEQFF
TGTGCCAGCAGGACAGGGGCAGATGAGCAGTTCTTC
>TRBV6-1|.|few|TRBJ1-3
CASSEVQGTGNTIYF
TGTGCCAGCAGTGAAGTCCAGGGCACTGGAAACACCATATATTTT
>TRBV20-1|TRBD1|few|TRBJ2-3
CSAELRTGYAPDTQYF
TGCAGTGCTGAACTACGGACAGGCTATGCACCAGATACGCAGTATTTT
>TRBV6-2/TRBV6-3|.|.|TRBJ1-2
CASSYSSPNYGYTF
TGTGCCAGCAGTTACTCGAGCCCGAACTATGGCTACACCTTC
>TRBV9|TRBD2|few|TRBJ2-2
CASSSGTMNTGELFF
TGTGCCAGCAGCTCCGGGACTATGAACACCGGGGAGCTGTTTTTT